The 23 T cell receptor beta chains given below trace back to one sample, sequenced in a study of T cells in Graves' hyperthyroidism and ophthalmopathy. RNA transcripts served as the template for amplifying TCR beta CDR3 regions. RT-PCR in the first round (using the HTBI primer set) targeted the TCR CDR3. Each CDR3 protein is one row after TCRdb ran MiXCR on the multiplex PCR reads. The table has approximately 700,000 distinct CDR3 sequences, about 45% seen once; the top ten hold about 7.2%. The material sequenced was peripheral blood or thyroid tissue (not recorded which). Receptor source: an adult man with Graves' disease, either hyperthyroidism or ophthalmopathy (not recorded which).

As for this clonotype: The germline gene is not matched at one end of the junction; a read error may be the cause. The J gene is TRBJ2-5, the V gene TRBV7-7, with D possibly being TRBD1 or TRBD2 (6 bases each). Germline V gene lookup returns CDR1 SSHAT and CDR2 FNYEAQ (reference sequence). The length of the CDR3 is 14 residues. Here the CDR3 reads CASSLGWGAKTQYF. The CDR3 coding sequence is TGTGCTAGCAGCCTAGGCTGGGGGGCAAAGACCCAGTACTTC. Using reference TRBV7-7 and TRBJ2-5 for the parts outside the CDR3, the full variable domain is GAGVSQSPRYKVTKRGQDVTLRCDPISSHATLYWYQQALGQGPEFLTYFNYEAQPDKSGLPSDRFSAERPEGSISTLTIQRTEQRDSAMYRCASSLGWGAKTQYFGPGTRLLVL.

The chain links TRBV5-1 to TRBJ1-2, with 10 positions matching TRBD1. V trimming: 4 bases; J trimming: 5 bases; junction bases outside the gene matches: 5. CDR3 size: 14 residues. CDR1 is SGHRS, CDR2 YFSETQ, per germline. In DNA, the CDR3 is TGCGCCAGCAGCGCCGGGACAGGGGTGTATGGCTACACCTTC. Encoded protein: CASSAGTGVYGYTF.

There are a few counts of this clonotype. The J gene is TRBJ1-1, the V gene TRBV5-1; 7 bases match TRBD1. Germline V gives CDR1 SGHRS, CDR2 YFSETQ. V lost 3 bases, J lost 1 base, and 9 bases stayed unmatched. CDR3 size: 16 residues. The CDR3 reads CASSSRMTGTNTEAFF. The CDR3 coding sequence is TGCGCCAGCAGCTCACGAATGACAGGGACGAACACTGAAGCTTTCTTT.

This clonotype was recorded at least ten times. The V call is TRBV5-1, the J call TRBJ1-6; D remains ambiguous. This CDR3 has 15 residues. Germline V gene lookup returns CDR1 SGHRS and CDR2 YFSETQ. Between the trimmed V and J ends, which lost 0 bases and 7 bases, there was a span of 11 bases. CDR3: CASSLDNGRNSPLHF. CDR3 in DNA: TGCGCCAGCAGCTTGGACAATGGACGGAATTCACCCCTCCACTTT.

A word on this clonotype: This may be a read error, as it is one base from a much larger clone. The chain uses TRBV2 and TRBJ1-1; 7 bases line up with TRBD1. Germline-derived CDR1 and CDR2 are SNHLY and FYNNEI. The CDR3 has 13 residues. DNA of the CDR3: TGTGCCAGCACCGGACAGGCGAACACTGAAGCTTTGTTT. This gives the protein CASTGQANTEALF.

The rearrangement joins TRBV10-3 to TRBJ1-4, with unresolved D. CDR1 is ENHRY and CDR2 is SYGVKD in the germline V gene. Trimming took off 10 bases at V and 0 bases at J, with 6 bases between the two ends. CDR3 size: 12 residues. CDR3 amino acids: CATDATNEKLFF. The CDR3 DNA is TGTGCCACCGATGCAACTAATGAAAAACTGTTTTTT.

The V gene is TRBV7-2, the J gene TRBJ1-1, with TRBD1 as a possible D gene (5 bases). The CDR3 length is 16 residues. Germline V lookup: CDR1 SGHTA, CDR2 FQGNSA. Deletions cut 6 bases from V and 4 bases from J, with 21 bases between. CDR3 protein: CASRLNAGRFGTEAFF. CDR3 bases: TGTGCCAGCAGATTAAATGCAGGGAGGTTCGGCACTGAAGCTTTCTTT.

This CDR3 is CASSLAHGTGGEQYF. The CDR3, as DNA: TGTGCCAGCAGCTTAGCGCACGGGACAGGGGGCGAGCAGTACTTC. This chain joins TRBV7-9 and TRBJ2-7; 11 nucleotides align to TRBD1. This CDR3 spans 15 amino acids. Per germline, CDR1 SEHNR and CDR2 FQNEAQ (reference sequence). Trimming cost V 0 bases and J 6 bases; bases outside gene matches: 4.

In regard to this clonotype: This may be a read error, as it is one base from a much larger clone. The J gene is TRBJ1-1, the V gene TRBV12-3 or TRBV12-4; the D is unclear. This CDR3 contains 13 residues. Trimming took off 1 base at V and 3 bases at J, with 6 bases between the two ends. CDR3 region: CASSLGWYTEAFF. The CDR3 region has the DNA TGTGCCAGCAGTTTAGGGTGGTACACTGAAGCTTTCTTT.

The CDR3 DNA is TGTGCCAGCAGCTACGACGGGGCCGTGGAGCCCCAGCATTTT. Its protein is CASSYDGAVEPQHF. The chain couples TRBV10-3 to TRBJ1-5; D is perhaps TRBD1 (5 bases). V was clipped by 10 bases and J by 8 bases, with 21 bases between them. CDR1 and CDR2 from the germline V gene are ENHRY and SYGVKD. The CDR3 consists of 14 residues.

J is TRBJ1-3 and V is TRBV7-2, with TRBD1 matching over 7 bases. From germline, CDR1 is SGHTA and CDR2 FQGNSA. The V and J ends lost 6 bases and 1 base, in that order; junction bases with no gene match: 12. This CDR3 has 17 residues. The CDR3 reads CASRPIGTAKSGNTIYF. For the CDR3, the DNA is TGTGCCAGCAGACCGATAGGGACAGCCAAGTCTGGAAACACCATATATTTT.

This clonotype was seen many times. V gene TRBV10-3 combines with J gene TRBJ1-1; D gene ambiguous. This CDR3 comprises 13 residues. Germline lookup yields CDR1 ENHRY and CDR2 SYGVKD. Trimming shortened V by 3 bases and J by 1 base, and 6 bases separated the two germline ends. The CDR3 here is CAISETENTEAFF. The CDR3 nucleotides read TGTGCCATCAGTGAAACAGAGAACACTGAAGCTTTCTTT.

In DNA form, the CDR3 reads TGTGCCAGCAGTGAATGGGCAGGGGAGAGAACGAATGGCTACACCTTC. As protein: CASSEWAGERTNGYTF. The chain combines TRBV25-1 with TRBJ1-2; TRBD1 is a possible D gene (6 bases). The V end was cut by 1 base, the J end by 6 bases, with 18 bases between. The CDR3 runs to 16 residues. CDR1 and CDR2 from the germline V gene are MGHDK and SYGVNS.

This clonotype was detected only a few times. The genes are TRBV2 and TRBJ1-2; no firm D call. Trimming pared 5 bases from V and 8 bases from J, leaving 18 bases between. CDR1 is SNHLY and CDR2 is FYNNEI in the germline V gene. CDR3 size: 14 residues. CDR3 sequence (DNA): TGTGCCAGCAGTCGCGACCGCCTTCAGCGCGGCTACACCTTC. Protein: CASSRDRLQRGYTF.

This clonotype has a count of ten or more. The genes are TRBV20-1 and TRBJ1-6; the D gene is possibly TRBD1 (5 bases). This CDR3 spans 15 amino acids. The germline CDR1 and CDR2 sequences are DFQATT and SNEGSKA (reference sequence). V was trimmed by 1 base and J by 8 bases, leaving 15 bases between them. The CDR3 sequence: CSARAIGQGHSPLHF. Here the CDR3 DNA reads TGCAGTGCTAGAGCAATTGGGCAGGGCCATTCACCCCTCCACTTT.

This chain links TRBV7-2 with TRBJ2-2; no firm D call. V lost 0 bases and J lost 6, with 14 bases in between. CDR3 length: 16 residues. The germline CDR1 and CDR2 sequences are SGHTA and FQGNSA. This CDR3 reads CASSLARLSIAGELFF. The CDR3 DNA is TGTGCCAGCAGCTTAGCGCGGTTATCTATCGCCGGGGAGCTGTTTTTT.

Turning to this clonotype: A clone one base away is much larger, so this may be a read error. V usage is TRBV11-3 and J usage is TRBJ2-7, with 8 bases matching TRBD2. Losses at the gene ends were 5 bases for V and 3 bases for J; bases not matched to a gene: 9. The CDR3 consists of 15 residues. Per the germline V gene, CDR1 is SGHNT and CDR2 is YENEEA. The CDR3 loop reads CASSAPGLAGYEQYF. CDR3 bases: TGTGCCAGCAGCGCCCCGGGGCTAGCGGGCTACGAGCAGTACTTC.

The CDR3 bases are TGTGCCAGCATACGGACAGGCGGTTCACCCCTCCACTTT. It translates to CASIRTGGSPLHF. This rearrangement joins TRBV2 to TRBJ1-6; 7 bases are a match to TRBD1. There are 13 residues in the CDR3. CDR1 SNHLY and CDR2 FYNNEI come from the germline V gene. V was clipped by 7 bases and J by 9 bases; unmatched bases: 6. Combining the CDR3 with reference TRBV2 and TRBJ1-6 gives the whole variable domain EPEVTQTPSHQVTQMGQEVILRCVPISNHLYFYWYRQILGQKVEFLVSFYNNEISEKSEIFDDQFSVERPDGSNFTLKIRSTKLEDSAMYFCASIRTGGSPLHFGNGTRLTVT.

V gene TRBV6-1 combines with J gene TRBJ2-7; 8 bases agree with TRBD1. From germline, CDR1 is MNHNS and CDR2 SASEGT. J was trimmed by 13 bases and V by 6 bases; bases with no gene match: 14. The CDR3 contains 13 residues. The CDR3 nucleotides are TGTGCCAGCAGAGACAGGGGAGCCCCGGGTCTCTACTTC. This sequence encodes CASRDRGAPGLYF.

As for this clonotype: A read error is possible here, since a much larger clone lies one base away. The CDR3 protein is CSVEGGIGTNTEAFF. As DNA, the CDR3 is TGCAGCGTTGAAGGGGGCATTGGGACTAACACTGAAGCTTTCTTT. This sequence joins TRBV29-1 and TRBJ1-1; tentatively, D is TRBD1 (5 bases). V lost 1 base to trimming and J lost 2 bases, with 14 bases between them. The CDR3 spans 15 residues. From germline, CDR1 is SQVTM and CDR2 ANQGSEA.

This clonotype was seen only a few times. The chain employs TRBV5-4 and TRBJ1-1, with 7 bases identical to TRBD1. The CDR3 extends over 13 amino acids. Trimming cost V 5 bases and J 1 base; bases outside gene matches: 2. CDR1 and CDR2 from the germline V gene are SGHNT and YYREEE (reference sequence). CDR3 in amino acids: CASRQGTNTEAFF. CDR3 bases: TGTGCCAGCAGACAGGGGACGAACACTGAAGCTTTCTTT.

This clonotype appeared many times. The rearrangement joins TRBV2 to TRBJ1-1; D gene ambiguous. The CDR3 totals 12 residues. The V gene's germline CDR1 is SNHLY and CDR2 FYNNEI. Trimming pared 6 bases from V and 7 bases from J, leaving 12 bases between. CDR3 sequence reads: CASRRAGVEAFF. The CDR3, as DNA: TGTGCCAGCAGGCGGGCCGGGGTTGAAGCTTTCTTT.

Worth noting for this clonotype: A much more abundant neighbour one base away suggests this may be a read error. The CDR3 ends on some other residue instead of the conserved phenylalanine or tryptophan, so this is likely a read error. The chain employs TRBV29-1 and TRBJ1-1; D may be TRBD1 (6 bases). The CDR3 sequence is 11 residues long. Trimming cost V 4 bases and J 7 bases, with 10 bases left between them. Germline-derived CDR1 and CDR2 are SQVTM and ANQGSEA. CDR3 nucleotides: TGCAGCGTTGCCAGGGGCCGTGAAGCTTTCTCT. It yields the protein CSVARGREAFS.